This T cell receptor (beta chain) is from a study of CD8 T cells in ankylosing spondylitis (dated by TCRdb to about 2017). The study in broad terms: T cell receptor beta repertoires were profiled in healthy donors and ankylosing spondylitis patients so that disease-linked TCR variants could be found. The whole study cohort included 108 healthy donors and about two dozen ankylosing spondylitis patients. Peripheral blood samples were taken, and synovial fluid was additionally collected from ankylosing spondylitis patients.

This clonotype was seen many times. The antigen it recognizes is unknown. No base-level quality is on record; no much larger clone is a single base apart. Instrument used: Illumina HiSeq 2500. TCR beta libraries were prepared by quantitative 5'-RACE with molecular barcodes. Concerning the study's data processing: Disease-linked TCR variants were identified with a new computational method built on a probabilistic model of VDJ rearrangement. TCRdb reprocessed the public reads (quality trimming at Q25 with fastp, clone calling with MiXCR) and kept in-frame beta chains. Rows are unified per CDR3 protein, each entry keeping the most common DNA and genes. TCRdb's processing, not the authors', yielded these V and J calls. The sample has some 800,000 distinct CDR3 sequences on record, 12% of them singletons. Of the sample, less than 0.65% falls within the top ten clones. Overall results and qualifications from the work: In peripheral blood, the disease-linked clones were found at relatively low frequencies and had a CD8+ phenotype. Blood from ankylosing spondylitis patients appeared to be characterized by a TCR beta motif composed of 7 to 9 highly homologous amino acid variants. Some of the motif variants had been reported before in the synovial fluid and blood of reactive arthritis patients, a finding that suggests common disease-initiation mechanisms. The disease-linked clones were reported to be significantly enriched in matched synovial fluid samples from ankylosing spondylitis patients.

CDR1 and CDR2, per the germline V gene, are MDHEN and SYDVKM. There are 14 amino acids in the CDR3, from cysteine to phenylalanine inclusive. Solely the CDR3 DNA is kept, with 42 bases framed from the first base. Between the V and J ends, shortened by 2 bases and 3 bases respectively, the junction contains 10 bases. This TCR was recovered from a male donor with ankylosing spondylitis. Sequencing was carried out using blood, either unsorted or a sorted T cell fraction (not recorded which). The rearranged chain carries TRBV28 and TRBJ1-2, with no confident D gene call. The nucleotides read TGTGCCAGCAGTTTAGCCCTCATGGACTATGGCTACACCTTC. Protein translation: CASSLALMDYGYTF.